Sequencing of this T cell receptor (beta chain) was carried out in a study of blood T cell repertoires in COVID-19. The wider study: Material from acute and convalescent COVID-19 was sourced from the United States, Italy and Spain. T cells, B-cell-depleted T cells, or PBMCs supplied cDNA or gDNA.

Authors' processing steps: Reference gene primer amplification gave estimated nucleated cell counts. Assay used: immunoSEQ multiplex PCR; TCRdb lists only in-frame clones, some missing. V and J calls and clone size are given by that table; D and trimming were obtained from the DNA. Seen here are some 360,000 clones, over 75% observed once, and the top ten hold about 2.1%. Patients in Seattle were enrolled during active infection, then followed longitudinally. The specimen was peripheral blood. This clonotype was sampled from a woman aged 55-70 years with COVID-19, enrolled during active disease.

Here the CDR3 reads CASSQQRAAGELFF. The CDR3 nucleotides read TGTGCCAGCAGCCAACAACGAGCCGCCGGGGAGCTGTTTTTT. The V gene is TRBV3-1 (or the pseudogene TRBV3-2), the J gene TRBJ2-2; D unresolved. Trimming removed 2 bases from V and 6 bases from J, with 10 bases in between. Germline CDR1 and CDR2: LGHDT and YNNKEL (reference sequence). This CDR3 is built from 14 residues.